Presented here are 30 T cell receptor beta chains from one specimen sequenced in a study of T cells in Graves' hyperthyroidism and ophthalmopathy. RNA transcripts gave rise to amplified TCR beta CDR3 regions. In the first-round RT-PCR of the TCR CDR3, the HTBI primer set was used. TCRdb reprocessed the multiplex PCR reads with MiXCR, giving one entry per CDR3 protein. Of about 640,000 distinct CDR3 sequences listed, less than 25% are singletons. The sample taken for sequencing was blood. The source of these receptors is a man aged 25 to 40 with Graves' ophthalmopathy.

The J gene is TRBJ2-1, the V gene TRBV5-5; possibly TRBD1 for D (6 bases). CDR3 length: 16 amino acids. The V and J ends lost 2 bases and 0 bases respectively, with 12 bases between them. Germline V gives CDR1 SGHKS, CDR2 YYEKEE (reference sequence). In DNA form, the CDR3 reads TGTGCCAGCAGCTTACAGGACAGATTCTCCTACAATGAGCAGTTCTTC. Translation gives CASSLQDRFSYNEQFF. The entire variable domain, with the rest obtained from reference TRBV5-5 and TRBJ2-1, is as follows: DAGVTQSPTHLIKTRGQQVTLRCSPISGHKSVSWYQQVLGQGPQFIFQYYEKEERGRGNFPDRFSARQFPNYSSELNVNALLLGDSALYLCASSLQDRFSYNEQFFGPGTRLTVL.

The chain recombines TRBV28 with TRBJ2-1, with TRBD1 matching over 9 bases. Unmatched junction bases numbered 9, after V lost 4 bases and J lost 8 bases. CDR1 and CDR2 from the germline V gene are MDHEN and SYDVKM. The CDR3 is 15 residues long. CDR3 coding DNA: TGTGCCAGCAGTTCCGGGACAGGGTACATTTATGAGCAGTTCTTC. It is translated as CASSSGTGYIYEQFF.

The chain joins TRBV3-1 to TRBJ2-7; D not certain. Germline V gene lookup returns CDR1 LGHDT and CDR2 YNNKEL (reference sequence). Trimming pared 1 base from V and 3 bases from J, leaving 13 bases between. CDR3 size: 15 residues. Here the CDR3 DNA reads TGTGCCAGCAGCCAAGCAGGTAGAGGCGGCTACGAGCAGTACTTC. Translated: CASSQAGRGGYEQYF.

The chain couples TRBV15 to TRBJ2-1; TRBD1 aligns across 8 bases. V trimming: 4 bases; J trimming: 5 bases; junction bases outside the gene matches: 4. Germline V gene data show CDR1 as LNHNV and CDR2 as YYDKDF (reference sequence). There are 14 residues in the CDR3. The CDR3 region is CATSTRTGHNEQFF. CDR3 DNA sequence: TGTGCCACCAGCACCCGGACAGGGCACAATGAGCAGTTCTTC.

This clonotype was picked up a small number of times. This sequence joins TRBV6-2 or TRBV6-3 and TRBJ2-7, with D possibly matching TRBD1 (5 bases). CDR1 MNHEY and CDR2 SVGEGT come from the germline V gene. V was cut by 6 bases and J by 2 bases, with 20 bases left in between. The CDR3 runs to 16 residues. The CDR3 loop is CASSRNVQVHPYEQYF. The CDR3 DNA reads as TGTGCCAGCAGCAGGAACGTACAGGTTCACCCCTACGAGCAGTACTTC.

This clonotype has only a few counts. V usage is TRBV28 and J usage is TRBJ2-7; 9 positions match TRBD1. V was pared by 11 bases and J by 1 base, with 6 bases of the junction left unmatched. There are 13 residues in the CDR3. The germline gives CDR1 MDHEN, CDR2 SYDVKM. The CDR3 loop reads CASTGGLSYEQYF. The CDR3 region has the DNA TGTGCCTCCACAGGGGGCCTTTCCTACGAGCAGTACTTC.

V and J are TRBV3-2 and TRBJ2-3; the listed D gene, TRBD1, was not tested against the DNA. TRBV3-2 is deemed a pseudogene. This CDR3 has 17 residues. The CDR3 region is CASRRGPRRKATDTQYF. The CDR3 DNA follows: TGTGCCAGCCGTCGGGGGCCACGCCGAAAAGCCACAGATACGCAGTATTTT.

This clonotype was counted between two and nine times. DNA for the CDR3: TGTGCCAGCAGGCCTACAGGGAGACTTAGCAATCAGCCCCAGCATTTT. It is translated as CASRPTGRLSNQPQHF. The chain joins TRBV6-2 or TRBV6-3 to TRBJ1-5; tentative D call: TRBD1 (6 bases). The CDR3 has 16 amino acids. CDR1 is MNHEY, CDR2 SVGEGT, per germline. V lost 6 bases and J 0 bases, leaving 15 bases between the germline ends.

In this sample, this clonotype turned up a few times. This chain joins TRBV28 and TRBJ1-5, with TRBD1 matching 8 bases. Germline V CDR1 and CDR2: MDHEN, SYDVKM. This CDR3 contains 18 residues. The junction had 13 bases not matched to a gene; V was cut back by 6 bases and J by 0 bases. This CDR3 is CASSYLGTGVYSNQPQHF. As DNA, the CDR3 is TGTGCCAGCAGCTACCTAGGGACAGGCGTTTATAGCAATCAGCCCCAGCATTTT.

This clonotype was found many times. The CDR3 here is CASRGLAGDAGELFF. CDR3 nucleotide sequence: TGTGCCAGCAGAGGACTAGCGGGAGATGCCGGGGAGCTGTTTTTT. The gene calls are TRBV6-1 and TRBJ2-2; 13 bases are shared with TRBD2. CDR1 and CDR2 from the germline V gene are MNHNS and SASEGT. The CDR3 consists of 15 residues. V was pared by 6 bases and J by 6 bases, with 4 bases of the junction left unmatched.

This clonotype was detected ten times or more. The rearrangement joins TRBV30 to TRBJ2-2; D gene uncertain. Looked up from germline, CDR1 is GTSNPN and CDR2 is SVGIG (reference sequence). The ends were cut back, 0 bases at V and 6 bases at J, with 5 bases in the middle. CDR3 length equals 12 residues. The CDR3 here is CAWSVGSGELFF. CDR3 nucleotides: TGTGCCTGGAGTGTGGGGTCCGGGGAGCTGTTTTTT.

This clonotype turned up a few times. The rearrangement joins TRBV7-6 to TRBJ2-7; 12 bases fit TRBD1. Per the germline V gene, CDR1 is SGHVS and CDR2 is FNYEAQ. The trim removed 5 bases at V and 1 base at J, leaving 9 bases unmatched. The CDR3 is made up of 17 amino acids. The CDR3 reads CASSLKPGQGASYEQYF. CDR3 coding DNA: TGTGCCAGCAGCCTCAAACCGGGACAGGGGGCTTCCTACGAGCAGTACTTC.

The rearrangement links TRBV28 to TRBJ2-7; no firm D call. The CDR3 has 12 residues. Germline loops: CDR1 MDHEN, CDR2 SYDVKM. Trimming removed 6 bases from V and 4 bases from J, with 10 bases in between. CDR3 sequence reads: CASRRSIYEQYF. The CDR3 DNA follows: TGTGCCAGCAGGAGATCTATTTACGAGCAGTACTTC.

This clonotype occurred many times. The rearrangement joins TRBV28 to TRBJ2-2; the D gene is possibly TRBD1 (5 bases). Germline V gene data show CDR1 as MDHEN and CDR2 as SYDVKM. The CDR3 is 15 amino acids. Trimming shortened V by 7 bases and J by 3 bases, and 15 bases separated the two germline ends. DNA for the CDR3: TGTGCCAGCATAAGCCAGGGTAGGCACACCGGGGAGCTGTTTTTT. Its protein product is CASISQGRHTGELFF.

This sequence joins TRBV6-1 and TRBJ2-7; 9 bases fit TRBD2. Germline CDR1 reads MNHNS; CDR2 reads SASEGT. The V segment lost 6 bases and the J segment 4 bases; nucleotides outside the gene matches: 10. The CDR3 is 15 residues long. Here the CDR3 reads CASSRLAEPAYEQYF. The DNA of the CDR3 is TGTGCCAGCAGCAGACTAGCGGAGCCAGCATACGAGCAGTACTTC.

The J gene is TRBJ2-3, the V gene TRBV24-1; D tentatively fits TRBD1 or TRBD2 (5 bases each). CDR3 length: 16 amino acids. V was pared by 5 bases and J by 1 base, with 15 bases between. Per germline, CDR1 KGHDR and CDR2 SFDVKD. The CDR3 loop reads CATSGPGSRGTDTQYF. The CDR3 DNA reads as TGTGCCACCAGTGGACCGGGATCCAGGGGCACAGATACGCAGTATTTT.

As to this clonotype: Possible read error: a much larger clone is one base away. This likely comes from a read error, as the CDR3 has no conserved phenylalanine or tryptophan at its end. This chain joins TRBV28 and TRBJ2-7; D is perhaps TRBD1 (6 bases). V lost 7 bases and J 3 bases, leaving 13 bases between the germline ends. This CDR3 contains 13 residues. Germline V gives CDR1 MDHEN, CDR2 SYDVKM. CDR3 loop: CASNLVQGYEQYS. In nucleotides, the CDR3 is TGTGCCAGCAACCTTGTACAGGGCTACGAGCAGTACTCC.

The CDR3 here is CATSRVQGSEQYF. The CDR3 region has the DNA TGTGCCACCAGCAGGGTACAGGGGTCCGAGCAGTACTTC. The gene calls are TRBV15 and TRBJ2-7, with 7 bases matching TRBD1. CDR1 and CDR2 from the germline V gene are LNHNV and YYDKDF (reference sequence). V gave up 3 bases and J gave up 6 bases; unmatched junction bases: 5. The CDR3 runs to 13 residues.

There are a few counts of this clonotype. The chain has TRBV11-2 and TRBJ2-7; maybe TRBD2 (5 bases). The V gene lost 7 bases and the J gene lost 5 bases, with 6 bases spanning the gap. Germline V gives CDR1 SGHAT, CDR2 FQNNGV. The CDR3 sequence is 10 residues long. CDR3 coding DNA: TGTGCCAGCAACGGGAACGAGCAGTACTTC. Translation gives CASNGNEQYF.

This clonotype was recorded a few times. V gene TRBV3-1 combines with J gene TRBJ2-1, with 8 bases matching TRBD2. V trimming: 4 bases; J trimming: 4 bases; junction bases outside the gene matches: 9. The germline V gene encodes CDR1 LGHDT and CDR2 YNNKEL (reference sequence). The CDR3 spans 16 residues. CDR3 DNA: TGTGCCAGCAGCCTACCTCCGAGCGGGAGATACAATGAGCAGTTCTTC. It codes for CASSLPPSGRYNEQFF.

This clonotype has ten or more counts. The chain is built from TRBV20-1 and TRBJ1-1; D not certain. Germline V gene data show CDR1 as DFQATT and CDR2 as SNEGSKA (reference sequence). The CDR3 loop spans 13 amino acids. V gave up 6 bases and J gave up 1 base, with 12 bases separating them. CDR3 in DNA: TGCAGTGCCCCGCGGGCCCAGAACACTGAAGCTTTCTTT. It codes for CSAPRAQNTEAFF.

This clonotype was recorded a few times. The rearrangement joins TRBV20-1 to TRBJ2-1; D ambiguous. CDR1 is DFQATT and CDR2 is SNEGSKA in the germline V gene (reference sequence). This CDR3 comprises 15 residues. Trimming took off 6 bases at V and 5 bases at J, with 20 bases between the two ends. The CDR3 protein is CSAPVYGRLNNEQFF. As DNA, the CDR3 is TGCAGTGCCCCCGTTTATGGCAGGTTAAACAATGAGCAGTTCTTC.

The chain recombines TRBV28 with TRBJ2-5; TRBD2 might be the D (5 bases). CDR1 MDHEN and CDR2 SYDVKM come from the germline V gene. V gave up 3 bases and J gave up 6 bases, with 11 bases separating them. The CDR3 loop spans 13 amino acids. The CDR3 spells CASSFTRVQTQYF. In nucleotides, the CDR3 is TGTGCCAGCAGTTTTACGAGGGTACAGACCCAGTACTTC. The full variable domain, rest sourced from reference TRBV28 and TRBJ2-5, is DVKVTQSSRYLVKRTGEKVFLECVQDMDHENMFWYRQDPGLGLRLIYFSYDVKMKEKGDIPEGYSVSREKKERFSLILESASTNQTSMYLCASSFTRVQTQYFGPGTRLLVL.

This clonotype appeared many times. J is TRBJ1-5 and V is TRBV10-3; 7 bases are shared with TRBD1. Germline V CDR1 and CDR2: ENHRY, SYGVKD. The ends lost 6 bases at V and 0 bases at J; junction bases unmatched: 5. The CDR3 runs 15 residues. The CDR3 nucleotides are TGTGCCATCAGCCGGGACAGCCTTAGCAATCAGCCCCAGCATTTT. It yields the protein CAISRDSLSNQPQHF.

This clonotype was seen a handful of times. The gene calls are TRBV6-1 and TRBJ2-4, with D perhaps matching TRBD2 (6 bases). Germline V gene lookup returns CDR1 MNHNS and CDR2 SASEGT. With 3 bases removed from V and 7 bases from J, the gap between germline ends came to 7 bases. CDR3 size: 12 residues. Here the CDR3 DNA reads TGTGCCAGCAGTGATGCGGGGAACATTCAGTACTTC. This codes for CASSDAGNIQYF.

This clonotype occurred a few times. J is TRBJ2-3 and V is TRBV20-1, with D possibly being TRBD1 or TRBD2 (6 bases each). Deletions cut 7 bases from V and 5 bases from J, with 19 bases between. The germline V gene encodes CDR1 DFQATT and CDR2 SNEGSKA (reference sequence). The CDR3 is 14 residues long. CDR3 nucleotides: TGCAGTGGCAAGGGGGGATATGATGTAGATACGCAGTATTTT. Protein: CSGKGGYDVDTQYF.

The chain has TRBV2 and TRBJ1-4; weak D call: TRBD1 (5 bases). Germline CDR1 and CDR2: SNHLY and FYNNEI. The CDR3 sequence is 15 residues long. With 6 bases removed from V and 0 bases from J, the gap between germline ends came to 11 bases. The CDR3 loop is CASRPGTATNEKLFF. The CDR3 DNA reads TGTGCCAGCAGGCCCGGGACGGCAACTAATGAAAAACTGTTTTTT.

This clonotype was observed many times. DNA of the CDR3: TGCGCCAGCAGCCCGGACGGATACAATGAGCAGTTCTTC. Translating it yields CASSPDGYNEQFF. V usage is TRBV5-1 and J usage is TRBJ2-1; no reliable D call. The germline V gene has CDR1 SGHRS and CDR2 YFSETQ. The CDR3 covers 13 residues. V was shortened by 4 bases and J by 4 bases, with 9 bases between the two germline ends.

The CDR3 is CASSQDRTTARSNQPQHF. CDR3 sequence (DNA): TGTGCCAGCAGCCAAGATCGGACCACGGCGAGGAGCAATCAGCCCCAGCATTTT. The J gene is TRBJ1-5, the V gene TRBV14; no definite D call. The CDR3 is 18 residues long. Per germline, CDR1 SGHDN and CDR2 FVKESK. The V and J ends lost 0 bases and 1 base respectively, with 16 bases between them. Full variable domain (missing parts from reference TRBV14 and TRBJ1-5): EAGVTQFPSHSVIEKGQTVTLRCDPISGHDNLYWYRRVMGKEIKFLLHFVKESKQDESGMPNNRFLAERTGGTYSTLKVQPAELEDSGVYFCASSQDRTTARSNQPQHFGDGTRLSIL.

The rearrangement uses TRBV7-2 and TRBJ2-3, with D perhaps TRBD2 (6 bases). Trimming removed 0 bases from V and 3 bases from J, with 16 bases in between. From germline, CDR1 is SGHTA and CDR2 FQGNSA. The CDR3 runs 17 residues. As DNA, the CDR3 is TGTGCCAGCAGCTTAGCGGTGGGGGGAGTGAGGACAGATACGCAGTATTTT. Amino acid sequence: CASSLAVGGVRTDTQYF.